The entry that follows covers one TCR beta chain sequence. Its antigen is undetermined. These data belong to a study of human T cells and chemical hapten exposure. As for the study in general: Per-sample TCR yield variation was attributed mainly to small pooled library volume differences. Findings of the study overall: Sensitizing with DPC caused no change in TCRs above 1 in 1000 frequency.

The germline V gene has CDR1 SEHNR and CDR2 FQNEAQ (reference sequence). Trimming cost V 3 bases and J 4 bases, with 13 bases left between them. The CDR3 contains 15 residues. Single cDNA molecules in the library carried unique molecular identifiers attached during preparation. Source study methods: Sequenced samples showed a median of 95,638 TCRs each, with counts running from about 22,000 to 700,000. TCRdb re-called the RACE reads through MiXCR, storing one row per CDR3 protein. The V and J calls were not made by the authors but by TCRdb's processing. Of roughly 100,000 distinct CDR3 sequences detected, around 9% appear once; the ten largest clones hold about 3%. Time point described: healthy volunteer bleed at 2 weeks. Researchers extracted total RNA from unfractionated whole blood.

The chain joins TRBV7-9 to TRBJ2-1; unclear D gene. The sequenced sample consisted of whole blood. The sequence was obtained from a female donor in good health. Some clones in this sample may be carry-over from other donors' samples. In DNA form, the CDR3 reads TGTGCCAGCAGCTTTCCCGGGTCCCATTACAATGAGCAGTTCTTC. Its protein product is CASSFPGSHYNEQFF.